This T cell receptor (beta chain) is from a study of T cell responses to AZD1222 COVID-19 vaccine. The wider study: It was second doses at about 4 or about 12 weeks that were pooled. Points from the study as a whole: No day 14 peak samples; only post-peak repertoires were characterized. Spike-specific TCR breadth rose after two AZD1222 doses, and depth rose as well. Among the donors, most were white British and more were female, and clonal diversity was possibly underestimated.

Assay used: immunoSEQ multiplex PCR; TCRdb lists only in-frame clones, some missing. The table records fewer than 200,000 clones, roughly 92% of them present only once. Germline lookup yields CDR1 SGHTA and CDR2 FQGNSA. The CDR3 is 14 residues long. The junction had 5 bases not matched to a gene; V was cut back by 3 bases and J by 7 bases. Points on this clone: What it binds is not known.

This specimen was peripheral blood, taken on day 0 of AZD1222 vaccination. This chain connects TRBV7-2 to TRBJ1-4; TRBD1 aligns across 7 bases. The sequence was obtained from an adult in good health. In DNA form, the CDR3 reads TGTGCCAGCAGCTTCCAGGGGGGGAGTGAAAAACTGTTTTTT. This encodes CASSFQGGSEKLFF.